This TCR beta chain was sequenced for a study of Graves' ophthalmopathy and Graves' hyperthyroidism. CDR3 regions of TCR beta were amplified from RNA transcripts. Investigators did first-round RT-PCR with HTBI primers, then second-round multiplex PCR. MiXCR, applied by TCRdb to the multiplex PCR reads, yields one record per CDR3 protein. There are roughly 500,000 distinct CDR3 sequences in the sample; over 13% occur only once, and over 8% lies in the top ten. Study-wide results and limits: Most expanded clonotypes in thyroid above 0.001 frequency also showed up in blood.

This clonotype was picked up many times. No antigen is known for it. Germline V gene lookup returns CDR1 LNHDA and CDR2 SQIVND (reference sequence). This CDR3 has 16 residues. J gave up 5 bases and V 4 bases, and 12 bases lay outside the gene matches. The origin of this receptor is a woman aged 25-40 years with Graves' ophthalmopathy. The rearrangement joins TRBV19 to TRBJ1-1, with TRBD1 identical over 8 bases. Sequencing was done on a sample of blood. CDR3 in amino acids: CASSNVPGGARTEAFF. CDR3 in DNA: TGTGCCAGTAGTAACGTCCCAGGGGGCGCGAGGACTGAAGCTTTCTTT.